This T cell receptor (beta chain) was captured in a study of sequential checkpoint blockade in melanoma. Overall study: Arm A got nivolumab then ipilimumab; arm B the reverse, 1:1.

Sequenced by immunoSEQ multiplex PCR; TCRdb stores in-frame clones only, minus some. The table shows 30,000 or so clones, with under 90% occurring only once. Treatment reported: randomized to nivolumab then ipilimumab (arm A) or the reverse (arm B). None of the patients previously received DNA-damaging chemotherapy. Sorted cells were live CD3+CD8+, lacking CD19 and CD56, from PBMCs. The sample consisted of CD8+ T cells sorted from blood (inferred from file names), taken from a patient given nivolumab and ipilimumab in sequence. This clonotype was obtained from a human donor with melanoma.

CDR3 loop: CASSLGGTGTNYGYTF. As DNA, the CDR3 is TGTGCCAGCAGCTTAGGGGGGACAGGGACTAACTATGGCTACACCTTC. The V call is TRBV7-9, the J call TRBJ1-2; TRBD1 matches 9 bases. Per germline, CDR1 SEHNR and CDR2 FQNEAQ (reference sequence). This CDR3 has 16 residues. The J segment lost 0 bases and the V segment lost 1 base, leaving 3 bases of the junction unmatched.